This T cell receptor (beta chain) was sequenced in a study of monozygotic twins with inflammatory bowel disease. Following a re-call of the 5' RACE reads, TCRdb has one entry per CDR3 protein and lacks DNA. The data show some 170,000 distinct CDR3 sequences, and the top ten clones hold 2.5% to 3%. Germline CDR1 reads MDHEN; CDR2 reads SYDVKM. The length of the CDR3 is 13 residues. This TCR came from a human donor with ulcerative colitis or Crohn's disease, or a healthy co-twin of an affected twin (not recorded which). The sample comprised blood. V usage is TRBV28 and J usage is TRBJ2-2; the TCRdb D gene call, TRBD2, has no DNA to confirm it. The CDR3 loop is CASYRGLGGELFF.